The rows below give T cell receptor beta chains drawn from one sample of a study of blood T cell repertoires in COVID-19. TCRdb's table, derived via immunoSEQ multiplex PCR, lists solely in-frame clones and lacks some. The table lists 190,000 or so clones, over 75% of them singletons. The sample was peripheral blood. These receptors came from an elderly woman with active or convalescent COVID-19. The CDR3 runs from the conserved cysteine through the conserved F or W. The order of the fields is clone size, J gene, V gene, D gene, CDR3 DNA, CDR3 protein. D genes are given only for firm matches. The size entry is marked missing in some rows and otherwise reads once, few, many or a size class.

clone_size: .; j_call: TRBJ2-3; v_call: TRBV5-5; d_call: .; cdr3_nt: TGTGCCAGCAGCTATAGACAGGGACTCTGGGATACGCAGTATTTT; cdr3_aa: CASSYRQGLWDTQYF
clone_size: once; j_call: TRBJ1-2; v_call: TRBV30; d_call: TRBD1; cdr3_nt: TGCGCCTGGACAGGGCCTAACTATGGCTACACCTTC; cdr3_aa: CAWTGPNYGYTF
clone_size: .; j_call: TRBJ1-4; v_call: TRBV5-5; d_call: TRBD1; cdr3_nt: TGTGCCAGCAGCGCGGGGGGACAGCCAAATGAAAAACTGTTTTTT; cdr3_aa: CASSAGGQPNEKLFF
clone_size: .; j_call: TRBJ1-1; v_call: TRBV28; d_call: TRBD1; cdr3_nt: TGTGCCAGCAGGGACAGGGGGTCTAACACTGAAGCTTTCTTT; cdr3_aa: CASRDRGSNTEAFF
clone_size: once; j_call: TRBJ2-3; v_call: TRBV19; d_call: TRBD1; cdr3_nt: TGTGCCAGTAGGGACAGACAGGGGGCGAAAACAGATACGCAGTATTTT; cdr3_aa: CASRDRQGAKTDTQYF
clone_size: .; j_call: TRBJ2-7; v_call: TRBV5-5; d_call: TRBD2; cdr3_nt: TGTGCCAGCAGCCCCTCCGGGGGGGAATCCTACGAGCAGTACTTC; cdr3_aa: CASSPSGGESYEQYF
clone_size: .; j_call: TRBJ1-1; v_call: TRBV29-1; d_call: .; cdr3_nt: TGCAGCGTCGCCTTACAGGTTGCCACTGAAGCTTTCTTT; cdr3_aa: CSVALQVATEAFF
clone_size: .; j_call: TRBJ2-6; v_call: TRBV5-1; d_call: .; cdr3_nt: TGCGCCAGCAGTCGACAGGCCGGCTCTGGGGCCAACGTCCTGACTTTC; cdr3_aa: CASSRQAGSGANVLTF
clone_size: .; j_call: TRBJ1-2; v_call: TRBV19; d_call: TRBD1; cdr3_nt: TGTGCCAGTAGCACCGGGACAGGCCTCTATGGCTACACCTTC; cdr3_aa: CASSTGTGLYGYTF
clone_size: .; j_call: TRBJ2-7; v_call: TRBV6-1; d_call: TRBD1; cdr3_nt: TGTGCCAGCAGTGAAGCTCCCGGGACAGGGGGGCAGTACTTC; cdr3_aa: CASSEAPGTGGQYF
clone_size: .; j_call: TRBJ1-2; v_call: TRBV18; d_call: .; cdr3_nt: TGTGCCAGCTCACCAGAACAAAACTATGGCTACACCTTC; cdr3_aa: CASSPEQNYGYTF
clone_size: few; j_call: TRBJ1-3; v_call: TRBV14; d_call: .; cdr3_nt: TGTGCCAGCAGCCAAGGGGCAGGATACTCTGGAAACACCATATATTTT; cdr3_aa: CASSQGAGYSGNTIYF
clone_size: .; j_call: TRBJ1-3; v_call: TRBV7-8; d_call: .; cdr3_nt: TGTGCCAGCAGCTTCGGGAGCAGTACCCCTGGAAACACCATATATTTT; cdr3_aa: CASSFGSSTPGNTIYF
clone_size: .; j_call: TRBJ2-2; v_call: TRBV9; d_call: TRBD1; cdr3_nt: TGTGCCAGCAGCGTCGAACGGACAGGGAGGTATAACACCGGGGAGCTGTTTTTT; cdr3_aa: CASSVERTGRYNTGELFF
clone_size: once; j_call: TRBJ2-7; v_call: TRBV5-1; d_call: TRBD1; cdr3_nt: TGCGCCAGCAGCCCCATAGACAGGGCGTTGGACGAGCAGTACTTC; cdr3_aa: CASSPIDRALDEQYF
clone_size: .; j_call: TRBJ1-3; v_call: TRBV28; d_call: .; cdr3_nt: TGTGCCAGCAGTTTGTCTGGACTGTTCTCTGGAAACACCATATATTTT; cdr3_aa: CASSLSGLFSGNTIYF
clone_size: .; j_call: TRBJ1-1; v_call: TRBV5-1; d_call: .; cdr3_nt: TGCGCCAGCAGCTTGGATTCACAGGGAGCGAAGCAAGCTTTCTTT; cdr3_aa: CASSLDSQGAKQAFF